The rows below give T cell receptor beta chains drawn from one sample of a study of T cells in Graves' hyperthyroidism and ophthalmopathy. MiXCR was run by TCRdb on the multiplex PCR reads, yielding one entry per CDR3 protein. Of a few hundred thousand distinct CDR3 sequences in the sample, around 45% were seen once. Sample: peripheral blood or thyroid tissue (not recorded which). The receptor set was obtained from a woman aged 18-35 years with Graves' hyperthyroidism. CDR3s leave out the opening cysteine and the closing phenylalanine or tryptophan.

cdr3_aa: ASSLSGVAYNEQF
cdr3_length: 13
v_call: TRBV7-9
j_call: TRBJ2-1

cdr3_aa: ASSPTGFGDGYT
cdr3_length: 12
v_call: TRBV12-3/TRBV12-4
j_call: TRBJ1-2

cdr3_aa: ASSYWGTNSYNEQF
cdr3_length: 14
v_call: TRBV2
j_call: NA

cdr3_aa: ASSEGTANTEAF
cdr3_length: 12
v_call: TRBV10-1
j_call: TRBJ1-1

cdr3_aa: SARDEGPGRRYEQY
cdr3_length: 14
v_call: TRBV20-1
j_call: TRBJ2-7

cdr3_aa: ASRERTSGRSSYNEQF
cdr3_length: 16
v_call: TRBV2
j_call: TRBJ2-1

cdr3_aa: SARGDLSSYNEQF
cdr3_length: 13
v_call: TRBV20-1
j_call: TRBJ2-1

cdr3_aa: ASSPGPSAGVGNEQF
cdr3_length: 15
v_call: TRBV7-9
j_call: TRBJ2-1

cdr3_aa: ASSYPGQGRTEAF
cdr3_length: 13
v_call: TRBV7-8
j_call: TRBJ1-1

cdr3_aa: ASSYDHHEQY
cdr3_length: 10
v_call: TRBV5-1
j_call: TRBJ2-7

cdr3_aa: ASSSTGSDEQY
cdr3_length: 11
v_call: TRBV5-1
j_call: TRBJ2-7

cdr3_aa: ASSSWTLNEQF
cdr3_length: 11
v_call: TRBV9
j_call: TRBJ2-1

cdr3_aa: ATSSLRGNQPQH
cdr3_length: 12
v_call: TRBV15
j_call: TRBJ1-5

cdr3_aa: ASSLAKGQDEETQY
cdr3_length: 14
v_call: TRBV5-1
j_call: TRBJ2-5

cdr3_aa: ASSPPGARAQTQY
cdr3_length: 13
v_call: TRBV6-5
j_call: TRBJ2-5

cdr3_aa: ASSVDQGGYGNTIY
cdr3_length: 14
v_call: TRBV9
j_call: TRBJ1-3

cdr3_aa: ATSGAQGSYEQY
cdr3_length: 12
v_call: TRBV15
j_call: TRBJ2-7

cdr3_aa: ASSKTSGSVFDEQY
cdr3_length: 14
v_call: TRBV21-1
j_call: TRBJ2-5

cdr3_aa: ASSLVLPYTGELF
cdr3_length: 13
v_call: TRBV7-2
j_call: TRBJ2-2

cdr3_aa: ASSEQRESEQF
cdr3_length: 11
v_call: TRBV10-2
j_call: TRBJ2-1

cdr3_aa: SVDFGGRT
cdr3_length: 8
v_call: TRBV29-1
j_call: TRBJ1-2

cdr3_aa: ASSLATTRARSPLH
cdr3_length: 14
v_call: TRBV7-2
j_call: TRBJ1-6

cdr3_aa: ATSDRGTSEVNEQF
cdr3_length: 14
v_call: TRBV24-1
j_call: TRBJ2-1

cdr3_aa: ASSVIGGANYGYT
cdr3_length: 13
v_call: TRBV2
j_call: TRBJ1-2

cdr3_aa: ASGTSGRRYEQY
cdr3_length: 12
v_call: TRBV7-9
j_call: TRBJ2-7

cdr3_aa: SVEDQRQGLNQPQH
cdr3_length: 14
v_call: TRBV29-1
j_call: TRBJ1-5

cdr3_aa: AISEGTERYGYT
cdr3_length: 12
v_call: TRBV10-3
j_call: TRBJ1-2

cdr3_aa: SARDRQGGITGELF
cdr3_length: 14
v_call: TRBV20-1
j_call: TRBJ2-2

cdr3_aa: ASSFRTDTQY
cdr3_length: 10
v_call: TRBV7-9
j_call: TRBJ2-3

cdr3_aa: ASSQEGQQPQH
cdr3_length: 11
v_call: TRBV11-2
j_call: TRBJ1-5

cdr3_aa: ATEEREGRVSGELF
cdr3_length: 14
v_call: TRBV6-5
j_call: TRBJ2-2

cdr3_aa: ASSQDRGSSYNSPLH
cdr3_length: 15
v_call: TRBV4-3
j_call: TRBJ1-6

cdr3_aa: ASKMRGDWDYGYT
cdr3_length: 13
v_call: TRBV7-9
j_call: TRBJ1-2